This record looks at one T cell receptor (beta chain) sequence and its context. What it binds is unknown. The data stem from a study of Ad26.COV2.S vaccination and SARS-CoV-2 variants. Study-level information: Donor had been placed in the Ad26.COV2.S arm of the COV1001 trial.

Here immunoSEQ multiplex PCR was the method, and the copy in TCRdb shows in-frame clones only, minus some. The sample contains about 680,000 clones, about 89% of which appear only once. General study results and limits: Across vaccine and placebo recipients, the breadth of non-spike TCRs was similar. The TCR breadth and depth analyses may have produced an underestimate of total T cell responses.

V was cut by 3 bases and J by 2 bases, with 7 bases left in between. This CDR3 has 13 amino acids. Looked up from germline, CDR1 is LNHDA and CDR2 is SQIVND (reference sequence). Treatment here: about 20 received Ad26.COV2.S at low or high dose, single or two shots; about 5 received placebo; per-sample allocation not given. Sampling was performed 63 days after the first vaccine or placebo injection. Sequencing used peripheral blood, obtained in a trial of Ad26.COV2.S vaccine versus placebo. The TCR comes from a person aged 18 to 65 who received the Ad26.COV2.S COVID-19 vaccine or a placebo. This chain uses TRBV19 with TRBJ2-5, with D maybe TRBD1 (6 bases). The CDR3 spells CASSIRGQETQYF. CDR3 coding DNA: TGTGCCAGTAGTATCAGGGGTCAAGAGACCCAGTACTTC.